A single sample is the source of the 21 T cell receptor beta chains below, sequenced in a study of T cells after yellow fever vaccination. From the 5' RACE reads, TCRdb called clonotypes with MiXCR, one entry per CDR3 protein. The sample comprises some 350,000 distinct CDR3 sequences, about 9.9% of which are singletons, and less than 20% rests with the top ten. This material consisted of PBMCs, taken on the day of the first yellow fever vaccination. These receptors originate from a young man who received the YFV17D yellow fever vaccine.

This clonotype was detected a few times. The chain carries TRBV7-9 and TRBJ1-5; unclear D gene. V gave up 4 bases and J gave up 8 bases, with 12 bases separating them. Per the germline V gene, CDR1 is SEHNR and CDR2 is FQNEAQ (reference sequence). This CDR3 comprises 13 residues. This CDR3 reads CASSSNTIEPQHF. DNA for the CDR3: TGTGCCAGCAGCTCAAATACTATTGAGCCCCAGCATTTT.

The V and J genes are TRBV29-1 and TRBJ2-2; tentatively, D is TRBD1 (6 bases). Trimming left V 7 bases short and J 5 bases short, with 11 bases between. The CDR3 has 12 amino acids. Germline CDR1 SQVTM, CDR2 ANQGSEA. The CDR3 reads CSGQGRTGELFF. CDR3 coding DNA: TGCAGCGGTCAGGGGCGGACCGGGGAGCTGTTTTTT.

This clonotype appeared a few times. The rearrangement uses TRBV6-1 and TRBJ1-2; D possibly corresponds to TRBD1 (6 bases). The CDR3 loop spans 15 amino acids. The germline V and J ends were trimmed by 4 bases and 3 bases, with 15 bases remaining between them. Germline lookup yields CDR1 MNHNS and CDR2 SASEGT. The CDR3 loop is CASSGGGGADYGYTF. The CDR3 DNA sequence: TGTGCCAGCAGTGGCGGGGGGGGGGCGGACTATGGCTACACCTTC.

This clonotype was detected a few times. This chain connects TRBV28 to TRBJ2-2; a possible D gene is TRBD1 (6 bases). Germline CDR1 and CDR2: MDHEN and SYDVKM. This CDR3 is built from 14 residues. Trimming removed 2 bases from V and 5 bases from J, with 9 bases in between. This CDR3 reads CASSLTGLTGELFF. For the CDR3, the DNA is TGTGCCAGCAGTTTAACAGGGTTGACCGGGGAGCTGTTTTTT.

The chain combines TRBV15 with TRBJ2-7; possibly TRBD2 for D (6 bases). The CDR3 has 15 residues. Trimming removed 0 bases at V and 7 bases at J, with 16 bases between. Germline-derived CDR1 and CDR2 are LNHNV and YYDKDF (reference sequence). Here the CDR3 reads CATSRDWSFGREQYF. The CDR3, as DNA: TGTGCCACCAGCAGAGATTGGTCCTTTGGGAGGGAGCAGTACTTC.

The chain has TRBV20-1 and TRBJ2-7, with a tentative D call TRBD1 (5 bases). Germline-derived CDR1 and CDR2 are DFQATT and SNEGSKA (reference sequence). Trimming shortened V by 1 base and J by 3 bases, and 10 bases separated the two germline ends. The CDR3 sequence is 13 residues long. CDR3 DNA sequence: TGCAGTGCTAGAGGGACAAATGGCTACGAGCAGTACTTC. It translates to CSARGTNGYEQYF.

The table lists this clonotype with many counts. The chain links TRBV20-1 to TRBJ1-5; weak D call: TRBD1 (6 bases). The V gene's germline CDR1 is DFQATT and CDR2 SNEGSKA (reference sequence). Trimming removed 6 bases from V and 3 bases from J, with 12 bases in between. The CDR3 loop spans 13 amino acids. This CDR3 reads CSAVRDNNQPQHF. The CDR3 bases are TGCAGTGCAGTCCGGGACAACAATCAGCCCCAGCATTTT.

This clonotype was counted ten times or more. V gene TRBV7-3 combines with J gene TRBJ2-3; D possibly corresponds to TRBD1 (6 bases). V lost 4 bases to trimming and J lost 6 bases, with 11 bases between them. CDR1 and CDR2 (germline): SGHTA, FQGTGA. The CDR3 totals 13 residues. The CDR3 region is CASSYYTGDTQYF. Written as DNA, the CDR3 is TGTGCCAGCAGCTATTATACAGGGGATACGCAGTATTTT.

The chain carries TRBV7-3 and TRBJ2-1; TRBD2 is a possible D gene (5 bases). The CDR3 has 15 amino acids. V dropped 1 base and J dropped 2 bases, with 9 bases sitting between them. Germline CDR1 reads SGHTA; CDR2 reads FQGTGA. CDR3 sequence: CASSLRAVTYNEQFF. For the CDR3, the DNA is TGTGCCAGCAGCTTAAGAGCGGTTACCTACAATGAGCAGTTCTTC.

Notes on this clonotype: One end of the junction fails to match germline, which may point to a read error. The chain links TRBV7-7 to TRBJ2-3; 7 bases line up with TRBD1. Germline loops: CDR1 SSHAT, CDR2 FNYEAQ (reference sequence). This CDR3 has 16 amino acids. The CDR3 sequence is CASSLGTDRTTDTQYF. DNA for the CDR3: TGTGCTAGCAGCTTAGGGACAGACCGTACCACAGATACGCAGTATTTT.

This clonotype came up a few times. This chain connects TRBV20-1 to TRBJ2-7, with 7 nucleotides matching TRBD2. Germline CDR1 DFQATT, CDR2 SNEGSKA (reference sequence). The ends lost 3 bases at V and 6 bases at J; junction bases unmatched: 5. The CDR3 has 12 residues. CDR3 coding DNA: TGCAGTGCTAGGACGACTAGCCTCGAGCAGTACTTC. Residues: CSARTTSLEQYF.

The chain has TRBV27 and TRBJ2-2; perhaps TRBD1 as D (5 bases). Germline CDR1 is MNHEY and CDR2 is SMNVEV (reference sequence). The CDR3 runs 14 residues. Trimming stripped 3 bases from V and 4 bases from J, with 9 bases between. CDR3 coding DNA: TGTGCCAGCAGTTTTGGACACGCCACCGGGGAGCTGTTTTTT. This encodes CASSFGHATGELFF.

J is TRBJ1-6 and V is TRBV12-3 or TRBV12-4; D is unclear. The CDR3 has 14 residues. Deletions cut 3 bases from V and 7 bases from J, with 10 bases between. The CDR3 loop is CASSFARTNSPLHF. CDR3 coding DNA: TGTGCCAGCAGTTTCGCGAGGACCAATTCACCCCTCCACTTT.

This clonotype came up many times. The V call is TRBV5-1, the J call TRBJ2-1; possible D gene TRBD2, 6 bases. The germline V gene encodes CDR1 SGHRS and CDR2 YFSETQ. CDR3 length equals 13 residues. V was shortened by 6 bases and J by 0 bases, with 7 bases between the two germline ends. The CDR3 nucleotides are TGCGCCAGCAACGGGGGCTCCTACAATGAGCAGTTCTTC. Residues: CASNGGSYNEQFF.

V is TRBV5-6 and J is TRBJ2-7; weak D call: TRBD2 (5 bases). V was trimmed by 4 bases and J by 3 bases, leaving 17 bases between them. Per the germline V gene, CDR1 is SGHDT and CDR2 is YYEEEE. The CDR3 runs 15 residues. The CDR3 sequence: CASSQVGIMVYEQYF. The CDR3 DNA follows: TGTGCCAGCAGCCAGGTCGGGATTATGGTCTACGAGCAGTACTTC.

This clonotype was counted at least ten times. This sequence joins TRBV18 and TRBJ2-3; D is unclear. This CDR3 has 14 amino acids. From germline, CDR1 is KGHSH and CDR2 LQKENI. The V end lost 4 bases, the J end lost 6 bases, and 14 bases lay between the germline ends. The CDR3 loop is CASSLSENLDTQYF. The DNA of the CDR3 is TGTGCCAGCTCACTGTCCGAAAATCTGGATACGCAGTATTTT.

V gene TRBV5-4 combines with J gene TRBJ2-1, with D possibly TRBD1 on 5 matching bases. Trimming pared 4 bases from V and 4 bases from J, leaving 18 bases between. Germline V CDR1 and CDR2: SGHNT, YYREEE (reference sequence). The CDR3 is 16 amino acids. The CDR3 region has the DNA TGTGCCAGCAGCCCCACACTACAGGTTAGATACAATGAGCAGTTCTTC. Encoded protein: CASSPTLQVRYNEQFF.

V is TRBV30 and J is TRBJ2-7; TRBD2 is a possible D gene (5 bases). Trimming shortened V by 4 bases and J by 4 bases, and 11 bases separated the two germline ends. The CDR3 runs to 12 residues. The germline CDR1 and CDR2 sequences are GTSNPN and SVGIG (reference sequence). Written as DNA, the CDR3 is TGTGCCTGGACTGAGCCGGGGTACGAGCAGTACTTC. This translates into CAWTEPGYEQYF. Looking up the rest from reference TRBV30 and TRBJ2-7 gives the full variable domain: SQTIHQWPATLVQPVGSPLSLECTVEGTSNPNLYWYRQAAGRGLQLLFYSVGIGQISSEVPQNLSASRPQDRQFILSSKKLLLSDSGFYLCAWTEPGYEQYFGPGTRLTVT.

V usage is TRBV6-2 or TRBV6-3 and J usage is TRBJ1-2; D gene uncertain. Trimming cost V 6 bases and J 4 bases, with 9 bases left between them. The CDR3 is 12 residues long. Per germline, CDR1 MNHEY and CDR2 SVGEGT. Here the CDR3 reads CASRRRIYGYTF. The CDR3 DNA sequence: TGTGCCAGCAGAAGACGGATCTATGGCTACACCTTC.

This clonotype has more than one count but fewer than ten. The CDR3 reads CASSRQRSTEAFF. CDR3 bases: TGTGCCAGCAGCCGACAGCGTTCCACTGAAGCTTTCTTT. The chain uses TRBV11-2 and TRBJ1-1; TRBD1 is a possible D gene (5 bases). Trimming stripped 5 bases from V and 4 bases from J, with 11 bases between. CDR3 length: 13 residues. CDR1 is SGHAT, CDR2 FQNNGV, per germline.

The V and J genes are TRBV20-1 and TRBJ1-5, with 10 bases lining up with TRBD1. Per germline, CDR1 DFQATT and CDR2 SNEGSKA (reference sequence). V shed 5 bases and J 6 bases; nucleotides not matched to a gene: 10. The CDR3 consists of 15 residues. The CDR3: CSASPGQGYVQPQHF. The CDR3 region has the DNA TGCAGTGCTTCACCGGGACAGGGGTACGTTCAGCCCCAGCATTTT.